This T cell receptor (beta chain) was obtained from a study of T cells in Graves' hyperthyroidism and ophthalmopathy. Study-wide results and caveats: With a median lead of roughly 6.8 months before onset, the model predicted ophthalmopathy.

About this clonotype: What it binds is not known.

CDR3 length: 14 residues. The V and J ends lost 2 bases and 7 bases respectively, with 14 bases between them. Germline V gene lookup returns CDR1 MNHEY and CDR2 SVGAGI. Amplified TCR beta CDR3 regions came from RNA transcripts. Carried out on the TCR CDR3, a first-round RT-PCR used the HTBI primer set. TCRdb passed the multiplex PCR reads through MiXCR, listing each CDR3 protein once. Here the sample spans some 720,000 distinct CDR3 sequences, about a sixth being singletons. Aged 18 to 65, the patients had hyperthyroidism that was newly diagnosed and had lasted under 2 months. Patients with uncontrolled infections, other autoimmune diseases, pregnancy or lactation were excluded.

This clonotype was obtained from a man aged 18 to 35 with Graves' hyperthyroidism. The J gene is TRBJ1-1, the V gene TRBV6-5; no clear D gene. What was sequenced was blood. This CDR3 is CASSYHYRPDEAFF. The DNA of the CDR3 is TGTGCCAGCAGTTACCATTACAGACCCGATGAAGCTTTCTTT.